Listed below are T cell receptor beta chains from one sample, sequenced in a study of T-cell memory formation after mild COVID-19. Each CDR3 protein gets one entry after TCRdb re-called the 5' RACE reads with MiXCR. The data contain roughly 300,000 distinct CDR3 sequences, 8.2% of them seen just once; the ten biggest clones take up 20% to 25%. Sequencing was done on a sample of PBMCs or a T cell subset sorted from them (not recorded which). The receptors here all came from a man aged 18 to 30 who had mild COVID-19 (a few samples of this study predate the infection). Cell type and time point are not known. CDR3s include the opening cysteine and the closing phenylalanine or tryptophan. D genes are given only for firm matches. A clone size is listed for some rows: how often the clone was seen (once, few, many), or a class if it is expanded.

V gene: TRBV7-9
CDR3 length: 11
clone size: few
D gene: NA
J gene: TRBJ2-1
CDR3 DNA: TGTGCCAGCAGCTTTCGTATTTGGCAGTTCTTC
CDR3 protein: CASSFRIWQFF

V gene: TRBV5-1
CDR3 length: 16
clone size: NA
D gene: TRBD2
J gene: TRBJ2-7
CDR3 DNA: TGCGCCAGCAGCTTGGAGGTAGCGGGGGATACCTACGAGCAGTACTTC
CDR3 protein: CASSLEVAGDTYEQYF

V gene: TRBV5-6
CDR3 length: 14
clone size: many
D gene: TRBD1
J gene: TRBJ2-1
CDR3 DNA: TGTGCCAGCAGCTGGGGGACAGGGGGCTATGAGCAGTTCTTC
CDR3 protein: CASSWGTGGYEQFF

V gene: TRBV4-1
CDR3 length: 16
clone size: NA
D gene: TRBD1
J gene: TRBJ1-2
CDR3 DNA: TGCGCCAGCAGCCAAGATTTGGGACAGGCTAACTATGGCTACACCTTC
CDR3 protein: CASSQDLGQANYGYTF

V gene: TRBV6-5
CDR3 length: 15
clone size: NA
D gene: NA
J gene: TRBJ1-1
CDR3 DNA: TGTGCCAGCAGTCCCTCGGGACACCCGAGCACTGAAGCTTTCTTT
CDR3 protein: CASSPSGHPSTEAFF

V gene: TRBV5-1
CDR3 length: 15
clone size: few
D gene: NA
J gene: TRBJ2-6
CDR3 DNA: TGCGCCAGCAGCTTGGGGTCGGGGGGGGCCAACGTCCTGACTTTC
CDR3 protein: CASSLGSGGANVLTF

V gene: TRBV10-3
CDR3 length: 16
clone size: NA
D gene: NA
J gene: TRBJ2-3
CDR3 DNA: TGTGCCATCAGTCAGGGGGCAGGCGGGGGGGAAGATACGCAGTATTTT
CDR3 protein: CAISQGAGGGEDTQYF

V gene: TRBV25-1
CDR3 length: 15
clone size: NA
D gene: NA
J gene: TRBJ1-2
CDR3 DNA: TGTGCCAGCAGTGAATACATTACGAGCTTTATGGGCTACACCTTC
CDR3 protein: CASSEYITSFMGYTF

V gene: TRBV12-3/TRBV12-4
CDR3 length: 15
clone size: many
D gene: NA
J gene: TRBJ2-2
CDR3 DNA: TGTGCCAGCAGACAAACAGGGAAGGACACCGGGGAGCTGTTTTTT
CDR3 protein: CASRQTGKDTGELFF

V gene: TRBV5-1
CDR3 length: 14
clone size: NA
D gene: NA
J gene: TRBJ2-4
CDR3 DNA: TGCGCCAGCAGAGGAGAGTGGGCGGGAAACATTCAGTACTTC
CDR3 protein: CASRGEWAGNIQYF

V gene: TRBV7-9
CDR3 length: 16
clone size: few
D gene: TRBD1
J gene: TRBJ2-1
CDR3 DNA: TGTGCCAGCAGCTTAGCGGCGGACAGGGGGCGGGATGAGCAGTTCTTC
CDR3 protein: CASSLAADRGRDEQFF

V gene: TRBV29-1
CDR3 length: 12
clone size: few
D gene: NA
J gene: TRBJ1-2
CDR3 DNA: TGCAGCGTTGGGGCACAGGGCGATGGCTACACCTTC
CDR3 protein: CSVGAQGDGYTF

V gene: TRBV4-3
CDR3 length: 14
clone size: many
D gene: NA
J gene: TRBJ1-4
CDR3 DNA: TGCGCCAGCAGCCAAGAAAAGGCGGATGAAAAACTGTTTTTT
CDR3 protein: CASSQEKADEKLFF

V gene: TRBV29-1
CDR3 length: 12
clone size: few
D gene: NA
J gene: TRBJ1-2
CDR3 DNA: TGCAGCGTTGAAGAGGAGGGAAAGGGCTACACCTTC
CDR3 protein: CSVEEEGKGYTF

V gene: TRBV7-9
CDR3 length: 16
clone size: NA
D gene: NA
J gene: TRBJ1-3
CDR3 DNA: TGTGCCAGCAGCTTATCCGGCCGATACTCTGGAAACACCATATATTTT
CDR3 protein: CASSLSGRYSGNTIYF

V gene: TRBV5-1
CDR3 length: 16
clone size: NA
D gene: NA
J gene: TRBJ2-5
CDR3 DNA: TGCGCCAGCAGCTGGAGAGGGCGAGGGGGCCAAGAGACCCAGTACTTC
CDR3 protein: CASSWRGRGGQETQYF

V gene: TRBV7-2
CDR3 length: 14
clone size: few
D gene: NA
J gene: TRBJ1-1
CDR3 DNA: TGTGCCAGCAGCTTCTCATGGGAGGGGACTGAAGCTTTCTTT
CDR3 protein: CASSFSWEGTEAFF

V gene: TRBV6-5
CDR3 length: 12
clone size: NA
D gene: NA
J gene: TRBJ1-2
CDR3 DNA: TGTGCCACTGGTCGGGCTAACTATGGCTACACCTTC
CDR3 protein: CATGRANYGYTF

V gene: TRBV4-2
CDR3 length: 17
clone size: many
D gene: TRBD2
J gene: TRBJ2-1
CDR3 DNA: TGTGCCAGCAGCCAGGCACTAGCGGGGGGCTCCTACAATGAGCAGTTCTTC
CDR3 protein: CASSQALAGGSYNEQFF

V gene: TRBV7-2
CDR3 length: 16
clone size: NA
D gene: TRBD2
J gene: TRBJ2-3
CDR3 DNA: TGTGCCAGCAGCCGAAACAGCGGGGGGGGCACAGATACGCAGTATTTT
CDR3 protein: CASSRNSGGGTDTQYF

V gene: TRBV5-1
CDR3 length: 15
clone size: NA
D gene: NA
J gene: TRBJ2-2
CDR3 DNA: TGCGCCAGCAGCCCTGACACGGTGGGCACCGGGGAGCTGTTTTTT
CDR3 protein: CASSPDTVGTGELFF

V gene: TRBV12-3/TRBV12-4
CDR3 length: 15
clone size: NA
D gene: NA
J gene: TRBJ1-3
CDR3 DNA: TGTGCCAGCAGCCTCACGGAACAGGGTGGAAACACCATATATTTT
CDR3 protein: CASSLTEQGGNTIYF

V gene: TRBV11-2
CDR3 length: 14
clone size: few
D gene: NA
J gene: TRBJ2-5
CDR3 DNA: TGTGCCAGCAGCTTAGCCCGTCTAGCAGAGACCCAGTACTTC
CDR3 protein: CASSLARLAETQYF

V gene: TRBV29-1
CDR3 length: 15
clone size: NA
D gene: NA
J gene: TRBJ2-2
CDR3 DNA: TGCAGCGTTGGTGCCCCTGGGGCAGGCACCGGGGAGCTGTTTTTT
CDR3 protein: CSVGAPGAGTGELFF

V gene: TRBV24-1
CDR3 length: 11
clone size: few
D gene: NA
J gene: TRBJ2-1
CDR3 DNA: TGTGCCACCAGTGATCTGCAGGAGCAGTTCTTC
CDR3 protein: CATSDLQEQFF

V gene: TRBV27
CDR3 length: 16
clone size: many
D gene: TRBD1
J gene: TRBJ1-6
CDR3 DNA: TGTGCCAGCAGTCGACGATCCGGGACAGGGGATTCACCCCTCCACTTT
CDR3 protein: CASSRRSGTGDSPLHF

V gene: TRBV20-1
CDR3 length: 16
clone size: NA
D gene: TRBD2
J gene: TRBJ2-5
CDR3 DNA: TGCAGTTCCATAAAAAATAGCGGGGGGCCCCAAGAGACCCAGTACTTC
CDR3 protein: CSSIKNSGGPQETQYF

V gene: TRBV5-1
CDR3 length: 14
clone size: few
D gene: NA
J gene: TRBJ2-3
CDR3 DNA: TGCGCCAGCAGCCCCGCGGACTCCACAGATACGCAGTATTTT
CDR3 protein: CASSPADSTDTQYF

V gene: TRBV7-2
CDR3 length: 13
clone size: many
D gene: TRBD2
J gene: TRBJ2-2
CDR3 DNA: TGTGCCAGCAGGCTTAGCGGGACCGGGGAGCTGTTTTTT
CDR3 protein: CASRLSGTGELFF

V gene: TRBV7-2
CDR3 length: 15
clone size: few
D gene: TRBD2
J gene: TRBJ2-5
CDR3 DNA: TGTGCCAGCAGCTCGACTAGCGGGGCCGTGGGGACCCAGTACTTC
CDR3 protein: CASSSTSGAVGTQYF

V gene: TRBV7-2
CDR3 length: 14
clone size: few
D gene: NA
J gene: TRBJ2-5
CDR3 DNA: TGTGCCAGCAGTTCCCGACTAGTCGGAGAGACCCAGTACTTC
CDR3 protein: CASSSRLVGETQYF

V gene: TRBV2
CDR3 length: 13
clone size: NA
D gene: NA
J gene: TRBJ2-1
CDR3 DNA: TGTGCCAGCAGTGAAAGGGGGGGCAATGAGCAGTTCTTC
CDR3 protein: CASSERGGNEQFF

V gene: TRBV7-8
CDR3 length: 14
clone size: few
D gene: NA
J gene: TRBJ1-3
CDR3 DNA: TGTGCCAGCAGCTTAGCCTCACCTGGCAACACCATATATTTT
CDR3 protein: CASSLASPGNTIYF

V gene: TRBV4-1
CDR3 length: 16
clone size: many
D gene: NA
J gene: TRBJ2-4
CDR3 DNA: TGCGCCAGCAGCCAAGGACCCCCGGGGGCCAAAAACATTCAGTACTTC
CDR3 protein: CASSQGPPGAKNIQYF

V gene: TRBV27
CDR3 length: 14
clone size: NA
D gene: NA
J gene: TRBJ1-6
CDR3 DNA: TGTGCCAGCAGTCACCTGGGCGGGGATTCACCCCTCCACTTT
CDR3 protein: CASSHLGGDSPLHF

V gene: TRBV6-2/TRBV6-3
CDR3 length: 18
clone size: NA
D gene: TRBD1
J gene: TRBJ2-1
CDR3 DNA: TGTGCCAGCAGTTACTTATTCGCCGGGACAGGGCTATACAATGAGCAGTTCTTC
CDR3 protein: CASSYLFAGTGLYNEQFF

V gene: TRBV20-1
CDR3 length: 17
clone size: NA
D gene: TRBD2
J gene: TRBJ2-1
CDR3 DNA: TGCAGTGCTGAAGGGTTTGACACGGGGGGTTCCTACAATGAGCAGTTCTTC
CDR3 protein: CSAEGFDTGGSYNEQFF

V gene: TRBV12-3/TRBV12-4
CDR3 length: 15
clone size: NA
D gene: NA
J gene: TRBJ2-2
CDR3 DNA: TGTGCCAGCAGTTTTCAGGCAGTCAACACCGGGGAGCTGTTTTTT
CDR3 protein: CASSFQAVNTGELFF

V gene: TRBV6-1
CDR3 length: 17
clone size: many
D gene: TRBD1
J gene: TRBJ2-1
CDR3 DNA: TGTGCCAGCAGTGAGGGGATCAGGACAGGGGTAAAGGATGAGCAGTTCTTC
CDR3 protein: CASSEGIRTGVKDEQFF

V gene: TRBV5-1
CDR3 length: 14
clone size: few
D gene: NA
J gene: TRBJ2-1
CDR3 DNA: TGCGCCAGCAGCTCCCCGGGACCCTACAATGAGCAGTTCTTC
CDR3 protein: CASSSPGPYNEQFF

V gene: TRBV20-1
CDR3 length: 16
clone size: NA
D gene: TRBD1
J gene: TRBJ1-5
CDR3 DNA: TGCAGTGCTAGAGATTCCAGGCAGGGGGCAGACCAGCCCCAGCATTTT
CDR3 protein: CSARDSRQGADQPQHF

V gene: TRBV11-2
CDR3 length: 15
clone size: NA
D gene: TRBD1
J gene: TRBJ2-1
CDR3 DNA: TGTGCCAGCAGCTTAGACTCGGGACAGGGGTCGTGGCAGTTCTTC
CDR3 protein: CASSLDSGQGSWQFF

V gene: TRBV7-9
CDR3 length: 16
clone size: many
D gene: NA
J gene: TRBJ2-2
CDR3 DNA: TGTGCCAGCAGCTTAATAGGGCGGACGAACACCGGGGAGCTGTTTTTT
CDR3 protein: CASSLIGRTNTGELFF

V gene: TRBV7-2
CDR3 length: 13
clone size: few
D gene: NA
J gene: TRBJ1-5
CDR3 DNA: TGTGCCAGCAGCCCCACCGGCTGGCAGCCCCAGCATTTT
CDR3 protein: CASSPTGWQPQHF

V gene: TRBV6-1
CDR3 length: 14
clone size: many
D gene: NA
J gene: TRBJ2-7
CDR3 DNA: TGTGCCAGCAGTGAAGAGGGGCCGACCTACGAGCAGTACTTC
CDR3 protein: CASSEEGPTYEQYF

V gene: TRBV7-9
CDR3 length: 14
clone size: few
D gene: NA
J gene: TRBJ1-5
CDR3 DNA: TGTGCCAGCAGCTCAACCTTCAGGAATCAGCCCCAGCATTTT
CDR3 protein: CASSSTFRNQPQHF

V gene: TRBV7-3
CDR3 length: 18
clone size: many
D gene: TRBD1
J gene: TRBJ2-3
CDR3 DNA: TGTGCCAGCAGCCTCCGCGGGACAGGGGACCGCCGTGGAGATACGCAGTATTTT
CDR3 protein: CASSLRGTGDRRGDTQYF

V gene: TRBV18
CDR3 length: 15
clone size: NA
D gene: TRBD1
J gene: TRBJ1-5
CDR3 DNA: TGTGCCAGCTCAGCTGGACAGGGGTATTTGCAGCCCCAGCATTTT
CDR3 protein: CASSAGQGYLQPQHF

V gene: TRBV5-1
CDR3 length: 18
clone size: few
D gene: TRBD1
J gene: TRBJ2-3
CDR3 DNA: TGCGCCAGCAGCTTGGCCATTACGGGACAGGGGCGTCCAGATACGCAGTATTTT
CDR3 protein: CASSLAITGQGRPDTQYF

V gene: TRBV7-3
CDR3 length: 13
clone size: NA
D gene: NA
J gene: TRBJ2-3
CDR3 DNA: TGTGCCAGCAGCCCTTTAGATGGGGATACGCAGTATTTT
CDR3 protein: CASSPLDGDTQYF

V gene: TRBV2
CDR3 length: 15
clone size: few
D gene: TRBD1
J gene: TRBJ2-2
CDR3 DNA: TGTGCCAGCAGACCTGAGACAGGGATAAACGGGGAGCTGTTTTTT
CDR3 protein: CASRPETGINGELFF

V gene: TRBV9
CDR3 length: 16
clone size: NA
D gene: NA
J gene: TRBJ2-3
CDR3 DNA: TGTGCCAGCAGCGTGCCGCCGGTCTCTAGCACAGATACGCAGTATTTT
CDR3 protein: CASSVPPVSSTDTQYF

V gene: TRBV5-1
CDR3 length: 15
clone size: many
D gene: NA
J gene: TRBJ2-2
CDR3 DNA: TGCGCCAGCAGTTCCGCAACAGGAGACACCGGGGAGCTGTTTTTT
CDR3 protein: CASSSATGDTGELFF

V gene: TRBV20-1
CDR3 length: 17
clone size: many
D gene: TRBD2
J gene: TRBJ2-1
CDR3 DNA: TGCAGTGCTAGAGAGGGGGGGGTCCGGTCGGAAGGCAATGAGCAGTTCTTC
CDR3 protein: CSAREGGVRSEGNEQFF

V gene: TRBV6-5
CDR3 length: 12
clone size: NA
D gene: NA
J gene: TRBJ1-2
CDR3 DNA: TGTGCCAGCAGTTTCAATTTGGATGGCTACACCTTC
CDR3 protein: CASSFNLDGYTF

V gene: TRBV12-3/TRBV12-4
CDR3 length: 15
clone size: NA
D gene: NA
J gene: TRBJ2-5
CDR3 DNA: TGTGCCAGCAGTTCCCGCCGCGGACAGCGAGAGACCCAGTACTTC
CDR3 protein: CASSSRRGQRETQYF

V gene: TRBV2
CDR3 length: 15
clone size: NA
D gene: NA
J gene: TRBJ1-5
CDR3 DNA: TGTGCCAGCAGTGACAGGACCCGAGAGGTCCAGCCCCAGCATTTT
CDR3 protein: CASSDRTREVQPQHF